The TCR beta chain described here comes from a study of beta chain features in type 1 diabetes. Study-wide results and limits: TCRB CDR3s were moderately but significantly shorter in Type 1 diabetes patients in all four CD4+ subsets.

Sequencing targeted expressed TCRB transcripts, as all isolated RNA had been reverse transcribed. The data were produced by immunoSEQ multiplex PCR, yet TCRdb's version contains in-frame clones alone and is incomplete. Of about 650,000 clones listed, around 12% are singletons. CDR1 is SGDLS and CDR2 is YYNGEE in the germline V gene. V dropped 1 base and J dropped 3 bases, with 12 bases sitting between them. The CDR3 consists of 15 residues. Of note for this clone: Its specificity is not known.

The sample consisted of naive CD4+ T cells from blood. The receptor was isolated from a man aged 30 to 45 with type 1 diabetes. This chain uses TRBV9 with TRBJ2-3; tentative D call: TRBD1 (6 bases). The CDR3 sequence is CASSVSITGTDTQYF. In nucleotides, the CDR3 is TGTGCCAGCAGCGTATCCATTACAGGGACAGATACGCAGTATTTT.